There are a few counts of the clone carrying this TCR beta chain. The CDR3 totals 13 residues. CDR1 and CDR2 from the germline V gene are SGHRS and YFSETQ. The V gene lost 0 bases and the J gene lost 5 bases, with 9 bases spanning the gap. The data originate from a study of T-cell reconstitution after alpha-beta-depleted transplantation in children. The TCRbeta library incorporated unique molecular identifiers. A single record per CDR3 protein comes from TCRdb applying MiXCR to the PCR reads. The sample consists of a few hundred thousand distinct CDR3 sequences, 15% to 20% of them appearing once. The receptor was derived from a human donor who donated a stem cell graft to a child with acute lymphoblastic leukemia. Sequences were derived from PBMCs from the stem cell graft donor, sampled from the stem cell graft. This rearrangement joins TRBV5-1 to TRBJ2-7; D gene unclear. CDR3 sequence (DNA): TGCGCCAGCAGCTTGGCTCTGCCAAACGAGCAGTACTTC. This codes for CASSLALPNEQYF.